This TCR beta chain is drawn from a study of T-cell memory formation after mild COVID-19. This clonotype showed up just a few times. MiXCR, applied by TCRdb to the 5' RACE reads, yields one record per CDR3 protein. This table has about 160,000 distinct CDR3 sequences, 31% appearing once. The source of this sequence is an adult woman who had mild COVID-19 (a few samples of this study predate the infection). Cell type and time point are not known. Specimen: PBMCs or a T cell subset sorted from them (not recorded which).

CDR3 sequence: CASSPGRGWAYEQYF. Written as DNA, the CDR3 is TGTGCCAGCAGTCCCGGCCGGGGATGGGCCTACGAGCAGTACTTC. The chain couples TRBV12-3 or TRBV12-4 to TRBJ2-7; perhaps TRBD2 as D (5 bases). The CDR3 totals 15 residues. Trimming took 5 bases from V and 2 from J, leaving 16 bases between them.